This TCR beta chain was captured in a study of T cell responses to AZD1222 COVID-19 vaccine. Study-level points and caveats: The donor group comprised mostly white British people and more females; the analysis possibly underestimated clonal diversity.

Profiled with immunoSEQ multiplex PCR; TCRdb holds only in-frame clones, not every one. The data contain about 79,000 clones, around 80% of them seen just once; the ten biggest clones take up less than 25%. Germline V gene data show CDR1 as SGHKS and CDR2 as YYEKEE (reference sequence). The CDR3 length is 15 residues. The germline V and J ends were trimmed by 1 base and 0 bases, with 7 bases remaining between them. This clone was picked up one time. The antigen remains undetermined. The source material was peripheral blood, sampled on day 0 of AZD1222 vaccination. The rearrangement uses TRBV5-5 and TRBJ2-2, with D possibly TRBD1 on 5 matching bases. The clonotype originates from an adult in good health. The CDR3 DNA reads TGTGCCAGCAGCTTGCAGGGTTCGAACACCGGGGAGCTGTTTTTT. It translates to CASSLQGSNTGELFF. The entire variable domain, with the rest obtained from reference TRBV5-5 and TRBJ2-2, is as follows: DAGVTQSPTHLIKTRGQQVTLRCSPISGHKSVSWYQQVLGQGPQFIFQYYEKEERGRGNFPDRFSARQFPNYSSELNVNALLLGDSALYLCASSLQGSNTGELFFGEGSRLTVL.